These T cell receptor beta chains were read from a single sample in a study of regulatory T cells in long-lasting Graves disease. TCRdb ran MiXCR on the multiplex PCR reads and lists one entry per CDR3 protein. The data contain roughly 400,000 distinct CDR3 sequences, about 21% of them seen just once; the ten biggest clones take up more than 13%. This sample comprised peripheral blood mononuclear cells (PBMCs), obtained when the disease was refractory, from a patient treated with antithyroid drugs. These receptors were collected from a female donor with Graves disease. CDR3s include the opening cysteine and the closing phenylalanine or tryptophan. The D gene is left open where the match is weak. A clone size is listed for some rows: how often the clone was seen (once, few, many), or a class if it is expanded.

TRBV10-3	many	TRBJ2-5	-	TGTGCCATCAGTCGGGCAGGGGAAGAGACCCAGTACTTC	CAISRAGEETQYF
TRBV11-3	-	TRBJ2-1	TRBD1	TGTGCCAGCAGTTCGCAGGGGGTCTCCTACAATGAGCAGTTCTTC	CASSSQGVSYNEQFF
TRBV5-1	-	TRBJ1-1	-	TGCGCCAGCAGCTTGATACCACAGGAGAACACTGAAGCTTTCTTT	CASSLIPQENTEAFF
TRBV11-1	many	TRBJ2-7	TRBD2	TGTGCCAGCAGCGATAGCGGGAGCTCCTACGAGCAGTACTTC	CASSDSGSSYEQYF
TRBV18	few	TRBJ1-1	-	TGTGCCAGCTCACCATCAGTTGCAATGAACACTGAAGCTTTCTTT	CASSPSVAMNTEAFF
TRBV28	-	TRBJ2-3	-	TGTGCCAGCAGTCGCCCCCGCCTGCCCGAAGCAGATACGCAGTATTTT	CASSRPRLPEADTQYF
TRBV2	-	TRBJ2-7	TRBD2	TGTGCCAGCAGTGAAGCGTTCCGGGCTAGCGGGAGGGCCGGGTCCTACGAGCAGTACTTC	CASSEAFRASGRAGSYEQYF
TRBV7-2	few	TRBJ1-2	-	TGTGCTAGCAAGGGGGAGAGGGATGACGGCTACACCTTC	CASKGERDDGYTF
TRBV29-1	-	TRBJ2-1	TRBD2	TGCAGCGTTGAAGACGCGACTAGCGGCTCCTACAATGAGCAGTTCTTC	CSVEDATSGSYNEQFF
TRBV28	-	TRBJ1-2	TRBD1	TGTGCCAGCAGGGCCAGGGGGCGAATCTATGGCTACACCTTC	CASRARGRIYGYTF
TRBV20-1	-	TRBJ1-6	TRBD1	TGCAGTACGGGACAGGGTATTAGCTCCTATAATTCACCCCTCCACTTT	CSTGQGISSYNSPLHF
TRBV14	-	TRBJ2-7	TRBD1	TGTGCCAGCAGCCAACGGACAGGAACCTACGAGCAGTACTTC	CASSQRTGTYEQYF
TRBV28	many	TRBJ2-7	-	TGTGCCAGCAGTTTCGGGCCAACCTACGAGCAGTACTTC	CASSFGPTYEQYF
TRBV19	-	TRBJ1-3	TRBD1	TGTGCCAGCCGAAGTCAAGACAGGGCGGCTGGAAACACCATATATTTT	CASRSQDRAAGNTIYF
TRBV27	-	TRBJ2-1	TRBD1	TGTGCCAGCAGCCGACAGGGCATGAACAATGAGCAGTTCTTC	CASSRQGMNNEQFF
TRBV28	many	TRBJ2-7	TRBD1	TGTGCCAGCAGCACTACAGGGGGCGGGTACGAGCAGTACTTC	CASSTTGGGYEQYF
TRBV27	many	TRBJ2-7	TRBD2	TGTGCCAGCAGTTCCGTCGCGGCGGGAGGATTCTTGGGCTCCTACGAGCAGTACTTC	CASSSVAAGGFLGSYEQYF
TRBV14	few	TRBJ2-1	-	TGTGCCAGCAGCCCGCTTCGCCCCGCAGCCCGGGGCAATGAGCAGTTCTTC	CASSPLRPAARGNEQFF
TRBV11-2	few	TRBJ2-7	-	TGTGCCAGCAGCTTAGTATCAGTCTACGAGCAGTACTTC	CASSLVSVYEQYF
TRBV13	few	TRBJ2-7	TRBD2	TGTGCCAGCAGCTTACGCGGGAGCGGCGAGCAGTACTTC	CASSLRGSGEQYF
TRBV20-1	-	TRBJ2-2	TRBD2	TGCAGTGCTAGGTTTAGCGGGAGGGCCGGGACCGGGGAGCTGTTTTTT	CSARFSGRAGTGELFF
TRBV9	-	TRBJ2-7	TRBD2	TGTGCCAGCAGCGTAGGGTTAGCGGGGTCGAGCTCCTGCGAGCAGTACTTC	CASSVGLAGSSSCEQYF
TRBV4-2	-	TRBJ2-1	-	TGTGCCAGCAGCCCAGGCTCCGGGTTGTCCAATGAGCAGTTCTTC	CASSPGSGLSNEQFF
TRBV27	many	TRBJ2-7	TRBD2	TGTGCCAGCAGTCCCACTAGCGGGAGGGCCATGGCGCAGTACTTC	CASSPTSGRAMAQYF
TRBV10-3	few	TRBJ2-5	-	TGTGCCATCAGTCTAGCGACAGGGTCTGAGACCCAGTACTTC	CAISLATGSETQYF
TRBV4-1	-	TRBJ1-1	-	TGCGCCAGCAGCCAAGACTCCCGCTACACTGAAGCTTTCTTT	CASSQDSRYTEAFF
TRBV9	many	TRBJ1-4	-	TGTGCCAGCAGCGTATTTGGGGGGACTAATGAAAAACTGTTTTTT	CASSVFGGTNEKLFF
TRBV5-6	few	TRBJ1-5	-	TGTGCCAGCAGCTTGTGGGGGGGGGGACAGCCCCAGCATTTT	CASSLWGGGQPQHF
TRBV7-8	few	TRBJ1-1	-	TGTGCCAGCAGCCAAGGGACCCAGAACACTGAAGCTTTCTTT	CASSQGTQNTEAFF
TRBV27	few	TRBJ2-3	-	TGTGCCAGCAGTTTGAGTGGGAGTGAAGATACGCAGTATTTT	CASSLSGSEDTQYF
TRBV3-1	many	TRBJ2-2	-	TGTGCCAGCAGCCAAGAATGGACGTCAGGAACCGGGGAGCTGTTTTTT	CASSQEWTSGTGELFF
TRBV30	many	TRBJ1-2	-	TGTGCCTGGAGTGTAGGGCAGGGGTATGGCTACACCTTC	CAWSVGQGYGYTF
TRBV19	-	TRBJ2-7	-	TGTGCCAGTAGTATGGGCGGGATCGGCTACGAGCAGTACTTC	CASSMGGIGYEQYF
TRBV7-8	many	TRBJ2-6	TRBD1	TGTGCCAGCAGCAGCAGGGGGTCTGGGGCCAACGTCCTGACTTTC	CASSSRGSGANVLTF
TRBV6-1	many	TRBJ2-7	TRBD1	TGTGCCAGTGGGGGACAGTCAGCCGAGCAGTACTTC	CASGGQSAEQYF
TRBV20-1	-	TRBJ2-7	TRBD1	TGCAGTGCGCCAGGACAGGGGGCCGGCGGGAGTCGAGAGGAGCAGTACTTC	CSAPGQGAGGSREEQYF
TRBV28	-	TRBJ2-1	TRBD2	TGTGCCAGCAGTTTTATGGCTAGCGGGAGTGATGAGCAGTTCTTC	CASSFMASGSDEQFF
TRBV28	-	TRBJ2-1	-	TGTGCCAGCAGGTTTAGCTCCTACAATGAGCAGTTCTTC	CASRFSSYNEQFF
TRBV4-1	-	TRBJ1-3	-	TGCGCCAGCAGCCAAGGTGTTGGTAGATCTGGAAACACCATATATTTT	CASSQGVGRSGNTIYF
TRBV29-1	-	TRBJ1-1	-	TGCAGCGTTGCGACTGTGAACACTGAAGCTTTCTTT	CSVATVNTEAFF
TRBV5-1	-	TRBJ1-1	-	TGCGCCAGCAGCTTCCGACACGCGAACACTGAAGCTTTCTTT	CASSFRHANTEAFF
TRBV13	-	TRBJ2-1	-	TGTGCCAGCAGCCCAAAAGGGGGTTACAATGAGCAGTTCTTC	CASSPKGGYNEQFF
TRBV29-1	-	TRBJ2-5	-	TGCAGCGTCGCTGGGACACCGTCGGAGACCCAGTACTTC	CSVAGTPSETQYF
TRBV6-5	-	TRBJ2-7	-	TGTGCCAGCAGTTACGGGGGGACCCCTCCCTCCGAGCAGTACTTC	CASSYGGTPPSEQYF
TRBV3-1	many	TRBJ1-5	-	TGTGCCAGCAGCCAAACAGCACCCAGGGGAAATAATCAGCCCCAGCATTTT	CASSQTAPRGNNQPQHF
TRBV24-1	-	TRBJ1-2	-	TGTGCCACCAGTCCCGGAGACTATGGCTACACCTTC	CATSPGDYGYTF
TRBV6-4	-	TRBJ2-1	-	TGTGCCAGCAGCGGACAGTACAATGAGCAGTTCTTC	CASSGQYNEQFF
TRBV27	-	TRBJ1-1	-	TGTGCCAGCAGTCCACGGGGGAGGAGGAACACTGAAGCTTTCTTT	CASSPRGRRNTEAFF
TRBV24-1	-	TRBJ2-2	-	TGTGCCACCGGGGATGAAGGGATGAACACCGGGGAGCTGTTTTTT	CATGDEGMNTGELFF
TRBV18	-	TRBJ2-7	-	TGTGCCAGCTCACCACCGAAGGCTGAGCAGTACTTC	CASSPPKAEQYF
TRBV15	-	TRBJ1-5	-	TGTGCCACCAGCAGAGGGACGGAGAATCAGCCCCAGCATTTT	CATSRGTENQPQHF
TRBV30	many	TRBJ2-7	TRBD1	TGTGCCTGGAGCGGACAGGGGGCGTACGAGCAGTACTTC	CAWSGQGAYEQYF
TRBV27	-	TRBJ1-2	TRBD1	TGTGCCAGCAGTTCCGAGGGGGCGGATTACTATGGCTACACCTTC	CASSSEGADYYGYTF
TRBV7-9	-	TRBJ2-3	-	TGTGCCAGCAGCTTAATCCCCAGAGGGGAGTTGGCAGATACGCAGTATTTT	CASSLIPRGELADTQYF
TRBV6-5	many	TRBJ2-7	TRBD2	TGTGCCAGCAGTTACGGGCGACTAGCGGGAGTTGAGCAGTACTTC	CASSYGRLAGVEQYF
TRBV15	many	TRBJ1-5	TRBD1	TGTGCCACCGGACAGGGGGTCTATCAGCCCCAGCATTTT	CATGQGVYQPQHF
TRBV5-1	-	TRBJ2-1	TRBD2	TGCGCCAGCAGCTTCGGGCTAGCGGGATTATACAATGAGCAGTTCTTC	CASSFGLAGLYNEQFF
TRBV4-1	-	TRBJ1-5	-	TGCGCCAGCAGCCCTGGACAGTACAATCAGCCCCAGCATTTT	CASSPGQYNQPQHF